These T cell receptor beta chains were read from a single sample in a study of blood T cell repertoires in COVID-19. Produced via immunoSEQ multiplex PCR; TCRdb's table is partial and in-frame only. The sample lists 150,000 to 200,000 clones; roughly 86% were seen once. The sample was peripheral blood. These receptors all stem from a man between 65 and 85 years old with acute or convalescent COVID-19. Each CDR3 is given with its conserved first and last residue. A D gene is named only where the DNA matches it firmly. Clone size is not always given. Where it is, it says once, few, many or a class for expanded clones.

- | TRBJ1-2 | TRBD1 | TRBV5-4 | CASSLAARGDGYTF | TGTGCCAGCAGCTTGGCGGCCAGGGGGGATGGCTACACCTTC
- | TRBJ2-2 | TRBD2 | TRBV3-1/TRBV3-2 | CASSQGHFGRERSGELFF | TGTGCCAGCAGCCAAGGCCACTTCGGGCGGGAGAGGTCCGGGGAGCTGTTTTTT
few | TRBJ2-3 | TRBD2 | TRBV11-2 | CASSFRLAGDPPDTQYF | TGTGCCAGCAGCTTCCGACTAGCGGGAGATCCCCCAGATACGCAGTATTTT
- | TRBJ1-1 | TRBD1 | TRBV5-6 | CASSSQDRPLGGAFF | TGTGCCAGCAGCTCCCAGGACAGGCCCTTAGGTGGGGCTTTCTTT
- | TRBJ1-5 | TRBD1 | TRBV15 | CATSRVRGDQPQHF | TGTGCCACCAGCAGGGTCAGGGGGGATCAGCCCCAGCATTTT
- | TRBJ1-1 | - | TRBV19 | CASSIGTEAFF | TGTGCCAGTAGTATCGGCACTGAAGCTTTCTTT
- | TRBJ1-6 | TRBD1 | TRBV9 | CASSAQGTGGNSPLHF | TGTGCCAGCAGCGCCCAAGGGACAGGGGGAAATTCACCCCTCCACTTT
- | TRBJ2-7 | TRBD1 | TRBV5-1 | CASRPGTGGFYEQYF | TGCGCCAGCAGGCCTGGGACAGGGGGTTTTTACGAGCAGTACTTC
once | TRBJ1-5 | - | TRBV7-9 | CASSQTGDQPQHF | TGTGCCAGCAGCCAGACAGGCGATCAGCCCCAGCATTTT
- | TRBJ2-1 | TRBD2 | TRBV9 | CASSVADRASGNEQFF | TGTGCCAGCAGCGTAGCTGATCGGGCTAGCGGCAATGAGCAGTTCTTC
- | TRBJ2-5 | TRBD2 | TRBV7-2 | CASSPTSGETQYF | TGTGCCAGCAGCCCGACTAGCGGGGAGACCCAGTACTTC
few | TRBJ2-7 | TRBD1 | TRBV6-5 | CASSRDRAWYEQYF | TGTGCCAGCAGTAGGGACAGGGCTTGGTACGAGCAGTACTTC
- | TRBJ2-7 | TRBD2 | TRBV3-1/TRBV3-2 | CASSQGLAGASVEQYF | TGTGCCAGCAGCCAAGGATTAGCGGGAGCGAGTGTGGAGCAGTACTTC
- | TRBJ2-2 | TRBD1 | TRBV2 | CAGGQGEHTGELFF | TGTGCCGGCGGACAGGGGGAACACACCGGGGAGCTGTTTTTT
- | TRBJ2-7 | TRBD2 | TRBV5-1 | CASSPSGPYEQYF | TGCGCCAGCAGTCCTAGCGGGCCCTACGAGCAGTACTTC
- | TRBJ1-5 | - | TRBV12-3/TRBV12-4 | CASSGQINQPQHF | TGTGCCAGCAGTGGACAGATCAATCAGCCCCAGCATTTT
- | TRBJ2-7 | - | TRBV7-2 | CASSPMNRVGEQYF | TGTGCCAGCAGCCCGATGAACAGGGTGGGCGAGCAGTACTTC
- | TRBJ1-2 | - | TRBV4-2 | CASSQATTNYGYTF | TGTGCCAGCAGCCAGGCGACTACTAACTATGGCTACACCTTC
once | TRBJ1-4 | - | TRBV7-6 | CASSQGLSTNEKLFF | TGTGCCAGCAGTCAGGGCCTTTCAACTAATGAAAAACTGTTTTTT
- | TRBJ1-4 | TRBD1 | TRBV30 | CAWSAGPGQGNEKLFF | TGTGCCTGGAGTGCGGGCCCGGGACAGGGAAATGAAAAACTGTTTTTT
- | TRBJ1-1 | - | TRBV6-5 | CASSVQGNPTEAFF | TGTGCCAGCAGCGTCCAGGGGAATCCAACTGAAGCTTTCTTT
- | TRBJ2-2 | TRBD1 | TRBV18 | CASSGQGANTGELFF | TGTGCCAGCTCTGGACAGGGTGCGAACACCGGGGAGCTGTTTTTT